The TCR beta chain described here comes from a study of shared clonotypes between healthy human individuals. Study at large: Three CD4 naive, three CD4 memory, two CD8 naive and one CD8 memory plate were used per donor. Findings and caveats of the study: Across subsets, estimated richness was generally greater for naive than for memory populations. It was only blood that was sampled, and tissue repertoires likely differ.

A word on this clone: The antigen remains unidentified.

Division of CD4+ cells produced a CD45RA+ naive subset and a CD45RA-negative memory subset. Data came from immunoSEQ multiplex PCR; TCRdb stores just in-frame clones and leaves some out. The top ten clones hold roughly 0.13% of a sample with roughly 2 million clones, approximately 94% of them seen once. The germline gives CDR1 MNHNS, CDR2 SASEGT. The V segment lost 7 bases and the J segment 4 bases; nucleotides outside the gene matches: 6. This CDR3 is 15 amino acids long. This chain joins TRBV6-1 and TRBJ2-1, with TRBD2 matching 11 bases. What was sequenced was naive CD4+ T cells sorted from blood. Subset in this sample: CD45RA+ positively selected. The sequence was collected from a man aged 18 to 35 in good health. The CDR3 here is CASTPGTSGYNEQFF. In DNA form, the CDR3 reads TGTGCCAGCACCCCGGGGACTAGCGGATACAATGAGCAGTTCTTC.